Listed below are T cell receptor beta chains from one sample, sequenced in a study of blood T cells in healthy people across ages. TCRdb called the 5' RACE reads again in MiXCR, with one record for every CDR3 protein. The profile shows approximately 680,000 distinct CDR3 sequences, 32% of them singletons. The material sequenced was blood. These TCRs come from a woman of 80 years or more in good health. Each CDR3 is given with its conserved first and last residue. Each record gives: V gene, J gene, CDR3 length, CDR3 protein.

>TRBV6-2/TRBV6-3|TRBJ2-7|14
CASSYSGSSYEQYF
>TRBV29-1|TRBJ1-1|13
CSVEAGRNTEAFF
>TRBV10-3|TRBJ2-6|17
CAISLGEGGAGANVLTF
>TRBV6-2/TRBV6-3|TRBJ1-5|15
CAGSPFAGRNQPQHF
>TRBV27|TRBJ2-5|15
CASSFWAAIVGTQYF
>TRBV5-4|TRBJ2-3|15
CASSLDRAFTDTQYF
>TRBV20-1|TRBJ2-5|13
CSARADTQETQYF
>TRBV6-2/TRBV6-3|TRBJ1-2|15
CASSGRVLDPRGYTF
>TRBV30|TRBJ2-1|15
CAWSVPSGRANEQFF
>TRBV5-1|TRBJ2-1|14
CASNGGGSDNEQFF
>TRBV7-9|TRBJ1-2|14
CASSLGGTVHGYTF
>TRBV7-9|TRBJ2-7|14
CASSNGLGGYEQYF
>TRBV19|TRBJ1-6|16
CASSFPGAGGGSPLHF
>TRBV20-1|TRBJ2-2|17
CSARDPGQGRDTGELFF
>TRBV6-1|TRBJ2-5|12
CASTDLGETQYF
>TRBV12-3/TRBV12-4|TRBJ1-2|13
CASSLIATYGYTF
>TRBV20-1|TRBJ2-5|13
CSASGGRQETQYF
>TRBV20-1|TRBJ1-6|16
CSAPVGESSYNSPLHF
>TRBV14|TRBJ1-1|13
CASSQRGPGEAFF
>TRBV12-3/TRBV12-4|TRBJ2-6|14
CASSLSGLLAVLTF
>TRBV7-2|TRBJ2-5|15
CASSLKAGYQETQYF
>TRBV18|TRBJ1-5|15
CASSPRTESNQPQHF
>TRBV20-1|TRBJ1-2|13
CSASNRDGAGYTF
>TRBV6-2/TRBV6-3|TRBJ2-1|12
CASSYGLGEQFF
>TRBV20-1|TRBJ2-1|16
CSARPRLGGWYNEQFF
>TRBV7-2|TRBJ2-4|17
CASSHGLSGRDKNIQYF
>TRBV2|TRBJ2-7|15
CASSQGRTGGYEQYF
>TRBV11-3|TRBJ2-1|14
CASSLPGAGNEQFF
>TRBV5-1|TRBJ2-7|14
CASSSQGQSYEQYF
>TRBV12-3/TRBV12-4|TRBJ1-5|13
CASREGATQPQHF
>TRBV7-2|TRBJ1-1|14
CASSAEQGAAEAFF
>TRBV20-1|TRBJ1-2|14
CSANRDRVREGYTF
>TRBV2|TRBJ2-5|14
CASNNQRGQETQYF
>TRBV6-4|TRBJ2-7|18
CASSERSAPGHWYYEQYF
>TRBV20-1|TRBJ1-5|13
CSARARDNQPQHF
>TRBV20-1|TRBJ2-7|15
CSASSWTGGRGEQYF
>TRBV20-1|TRBJ2-3|13
CSALQGPGDTQYF
>TRBV5-1|TRBJ2-1|14
CAGSRQRQNNEQFF
>TRBV21-1|TRBJ1-4|13
CASSKEINEKLFF
>TRBV7-6|NA|14
CASSLAGGYETQYF
>TRBV5-1|TRBJ1-2|12
CASSISNYGYTF
>TRBV7-9|TRBJ2-1|15
CASILSSGGRNEQFF
>TRBV6-6|TRBJ2-1|16
CASSSELMSSYNEQFF
>TRBV30|TRBJ2-7|13
CAWSVLTTYEQYF
>TRBV6-4|TRBJ2-1|13
CASSGAGGNEQFF
>TRBV7-6|TRBJ1-5|15
CASSPGPQGNQPQHF
>TRBV20-1|TRBJ2-7|11
CSASESVEQYF
>TRBV29-1|TRBJ1-1|17
CSVGGTRDRGPDTEAFF
>TRBV6-2/TRBV6-3|TRBJ1-1|14
CASIRENSATEAFF
>TRBV6-2/TRBV6-3|TRBJ2-1|16
CASSWVLAVNRGEQFF
>TRBV30|TRBJ1-6|16
CAWSVIGQANNSPLHF
>TRBV29-1|TRBJ2-1|12
CSVQSGGDEQFF
>TRBV7-9|TRBJ2-5|10
CASSSETQYF
>TRBV28|TRBJ2-5|16
CASSLEWTGASWSQYF